One TCR beta chain is described in this entry. What it binds is unknown. This sample includes further DNA sequences coding for the same CDR3. These data originate in a study of shared clonotypes between healthy human individuals. Study observations and caveats: Represented genetic and exposure-history diversity was restricted by having few donors. The study sampled only blood, and tissue repertoires likely differ. Sorted-subset sequencing, rarefaction showed, was incomplete despite large depth.

Sequencing was performed with immunoSEQ multiplex PCR; in TCRdb, only in-frame clones are kept and a portion is missing. Found here are 2,500,000 or so clones, around 92% of them singletons; the top ten hold 0.37%. The germline V and J ends were trimmed by 6 bases and 3 bases, with 7 bases remaining between them. The length of the CDR3 is 11 residues. CDR1 and CDR2 (germline): DFQATT, SNEGSKA (reference sequence). The donor cohort consisted entirely of Caucasian adults residing in Nashville, Tennessee. The clonotype comes from a man aged 18 to 30 in good health. Some clones in this sample may be carry-over from other donors' samples. Source material: naive CD4+ T cells from PBMCs. Sample subset: CD45RA+ positively selected. The rearrangement uses TRBV20-1 and TRBJ2-3; D gene unclear. The CDR3, as DNA: TGCAGTGCGACCGGAACAGATACGCAGTATTTT. Translation gives CSATGTDTQYF.